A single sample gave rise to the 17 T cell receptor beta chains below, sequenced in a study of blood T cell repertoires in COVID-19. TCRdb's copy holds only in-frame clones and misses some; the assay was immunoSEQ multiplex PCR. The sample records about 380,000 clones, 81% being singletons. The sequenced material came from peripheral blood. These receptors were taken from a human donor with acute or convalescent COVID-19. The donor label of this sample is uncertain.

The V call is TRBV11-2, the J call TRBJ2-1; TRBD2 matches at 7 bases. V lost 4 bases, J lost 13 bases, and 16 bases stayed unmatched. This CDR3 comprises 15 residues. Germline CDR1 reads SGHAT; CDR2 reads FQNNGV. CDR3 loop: CASSSVGLGTTVQFF. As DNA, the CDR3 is TGTGCCAGCAGCTCCGTTGGACTAGGAACGACGGTCCAGTTCTTC.

The CDR3 loop reads CASSDLAGNRPQHF. In DNA form, the CDR3 reads TGTGCCAGCAGTGATTTGGCAGGGAACCGGCCCCAGCATTTT. J is TRBJ1-5 and V is TRBV2; D perhaps matches TRBD1 (5 bases). Germline V gives CDR1 SNHLY, CDR2 FYNNEI. There are 14 residues in the CDR3. Trimming stripped 3 bases from V and 9 bases from J, with 15 bases between.

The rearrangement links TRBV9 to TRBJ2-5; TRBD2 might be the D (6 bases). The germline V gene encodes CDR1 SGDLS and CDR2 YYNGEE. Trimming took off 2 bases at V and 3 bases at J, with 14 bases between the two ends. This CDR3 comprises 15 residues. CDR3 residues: CASSVAGSPEETQYF. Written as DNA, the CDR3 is TGTGCCAGCAGCGTCGCGGGGTCTCCCGAAGAGACCCAGTACTTC.

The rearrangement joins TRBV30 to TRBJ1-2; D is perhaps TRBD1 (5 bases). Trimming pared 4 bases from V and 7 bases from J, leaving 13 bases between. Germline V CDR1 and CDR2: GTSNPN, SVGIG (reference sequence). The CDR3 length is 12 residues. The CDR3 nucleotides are TGTGCCTGGATGGGGGGGAATAGTGGCTACACCTTC. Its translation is CAWMGGNSGYTF.

Here the CDR3 DNA reads TGTGCCAGTAGTATTCAAGGGGGAAGTAATCAGCCCCAGCATTTT. Amino acids: CASSIQGGSNQPQHF. The V gene is TRBV19, the J gene TRBJ1-5; D may be TRBD1 (6 bases). This CDR3 comprises 15 residues. The germline gives CDR1 LNHDA, CDR2 SQIVND (reference sequence). Trimming pared 3 bases from V and 4 bases from J, leaving 13 bases between.

CDR3 DNA: TGTGCCAGCAGCTCGCAAGACCCGGGACAGGGAAATGAGCAGTTCTTC. It is translated as CASSSQDPGQGNEQFF. V and J are TRBV7-6 and TRBJ2-1, with 9 bases identical to TRBD1. The germline V gene has CDR1 SGHVS and CDR2 FNYEAQ. V lost 4 bases, J lost 7 bases, and 11 bases stayed unmatched. The CDR3 loop spans 16 amino acids.

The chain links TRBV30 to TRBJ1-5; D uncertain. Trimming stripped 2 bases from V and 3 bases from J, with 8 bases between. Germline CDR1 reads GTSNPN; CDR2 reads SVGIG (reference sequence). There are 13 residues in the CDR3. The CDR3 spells CAWSSGNNQPQHF. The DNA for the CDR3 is TGTGCCTGGAGTTCGGGTAACAATCAGCCCCAGCATTTT.

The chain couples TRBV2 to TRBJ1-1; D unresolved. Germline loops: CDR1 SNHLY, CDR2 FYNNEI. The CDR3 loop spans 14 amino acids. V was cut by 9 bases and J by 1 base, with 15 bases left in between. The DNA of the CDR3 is TGTGCCAGGAAGAGGCAGCAACCGAACACTGAAGCTTTCTTT. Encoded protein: CARKRQQPNTEAFF.

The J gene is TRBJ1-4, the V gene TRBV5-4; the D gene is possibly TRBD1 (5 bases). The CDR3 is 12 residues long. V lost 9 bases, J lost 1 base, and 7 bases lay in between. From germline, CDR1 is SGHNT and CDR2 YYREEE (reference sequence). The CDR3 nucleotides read TGTGCCACGGGGGGAACTAATGAAAAACTGTTTTTT. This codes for CATGGTNEKLFF.

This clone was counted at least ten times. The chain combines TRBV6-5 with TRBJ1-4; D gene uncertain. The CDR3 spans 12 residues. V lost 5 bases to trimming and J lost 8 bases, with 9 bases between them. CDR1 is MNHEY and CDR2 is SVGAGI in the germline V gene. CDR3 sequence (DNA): TGTGCCAGCAGTACCGTGGGCGAAAAACTGTTTTTT. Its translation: CASSTVGEKLFF.

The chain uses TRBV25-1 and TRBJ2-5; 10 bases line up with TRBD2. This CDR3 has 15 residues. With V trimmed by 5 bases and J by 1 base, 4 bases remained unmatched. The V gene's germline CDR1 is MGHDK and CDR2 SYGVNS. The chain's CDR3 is CASSPSGRAQETQYF. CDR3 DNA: TGTGCCAGCAGTCCTAGCGGGAGAGCCCAAGAGACCCAGTACTTC.

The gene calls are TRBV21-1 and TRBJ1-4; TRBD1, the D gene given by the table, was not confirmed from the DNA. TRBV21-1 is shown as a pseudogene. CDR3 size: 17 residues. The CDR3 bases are TGTGCCAGCAGCAAGAGGTGCAGGGTGGACCCGTGGGAAAAACTGTTTTTT. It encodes CASSKRCRVDPWEKLFF.

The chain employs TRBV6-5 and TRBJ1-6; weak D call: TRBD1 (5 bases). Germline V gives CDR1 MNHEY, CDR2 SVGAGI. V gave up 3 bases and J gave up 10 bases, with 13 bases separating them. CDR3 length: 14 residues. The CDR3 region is CASSYYLRGSPLHF. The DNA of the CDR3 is TGTGCCAGCAGTTATTATTTGCGGGGGTCACCCCTCCACTTT.

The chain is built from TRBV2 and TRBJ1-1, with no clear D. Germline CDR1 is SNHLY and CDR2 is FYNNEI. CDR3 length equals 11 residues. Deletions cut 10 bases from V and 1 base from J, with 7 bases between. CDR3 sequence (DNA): TGTGCCATCTTAGCGAACACTGAAGCTTTCTTT. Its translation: CAILANTEAFF.

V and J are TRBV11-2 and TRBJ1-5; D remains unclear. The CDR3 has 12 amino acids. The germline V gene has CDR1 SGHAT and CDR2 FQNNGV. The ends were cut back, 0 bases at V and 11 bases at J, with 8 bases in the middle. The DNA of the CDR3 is TGTGCCAGCAGCTTAGATGGCGGGACCCAGCATTTT. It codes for CASSLDGGTQHF.

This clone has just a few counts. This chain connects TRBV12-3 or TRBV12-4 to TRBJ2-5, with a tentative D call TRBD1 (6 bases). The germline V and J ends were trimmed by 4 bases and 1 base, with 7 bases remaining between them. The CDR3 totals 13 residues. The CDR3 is CASSSDSQETQYF. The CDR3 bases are TGTGCCAGCAGTTCGGACAGCCAAGAGACCCAGTACTTC.

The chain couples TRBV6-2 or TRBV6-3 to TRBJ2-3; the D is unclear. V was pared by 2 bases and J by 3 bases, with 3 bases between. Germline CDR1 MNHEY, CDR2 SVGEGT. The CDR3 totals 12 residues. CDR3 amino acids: CASSYPTDTQYF. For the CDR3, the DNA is TGTGCCAGCAGTTACCCTACAGATACGCAGTATTTT.